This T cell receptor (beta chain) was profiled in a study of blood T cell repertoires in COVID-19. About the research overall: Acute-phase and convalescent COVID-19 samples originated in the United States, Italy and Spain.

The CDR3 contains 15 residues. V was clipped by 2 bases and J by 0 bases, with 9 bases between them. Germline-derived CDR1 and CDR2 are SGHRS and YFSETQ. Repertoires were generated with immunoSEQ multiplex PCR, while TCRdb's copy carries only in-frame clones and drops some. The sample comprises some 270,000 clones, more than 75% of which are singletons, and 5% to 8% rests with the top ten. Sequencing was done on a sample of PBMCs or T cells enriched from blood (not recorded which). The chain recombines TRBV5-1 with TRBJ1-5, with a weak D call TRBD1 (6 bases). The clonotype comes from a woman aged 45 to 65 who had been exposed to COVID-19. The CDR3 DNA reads TGCGCCAGCAGCTTAACAGGGCTTAGCAATCAGCCCCAGCATTTT. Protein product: CASSLTGLSNQPQHF.